This TCR beta chain was captured in a study of blood T cells in healthy people across ages. Findings of the study overall: Per-million-T-cell TCR beta diversity fell roughly linearly with age.

Germline V gene lookup returns CDR1 SEHNR and CDR2 FQNEAQ (reference sequence). This CDR3 contains 12 residues. Through a sample-barcoded 5' primer and a J-beta primer mix, a second PCR was run for about 7 to 12 cycles. TCRdb ran MiXCR on the 5' RACE reads and lists one entry per CDR3 protein. Of around 1.5 million distinct CDR3 sequences in the sample, about 35% are singletons; the top ten hold roughly 10%. Sample donors were healthy Caucasian individuals that came from Russia, aged roughly 6 to 100. The authors drew approximately 10 milliliters of peripheral blood from each donor. To note about this clonotype: Its target is unknown.

This chain connects TRBV7-9 to TRBJ1-1; D is unclear. Material for sequencing was blood. This clonotype originated in a woman in her twenties or thirties in good health. The CDR3 nucleotides read TGTGCTGGCAGCCTCAACCCAATCGAAGCTTTCTTT. This encodes CAGSLNPIEAFF. Based on the CDR3 plus reference TRBV7-9 and TRBJ1-1, the full variable domain is DTGVSQNPRHKITKRGQNVTFRCDPISEHNRLYWYRQTLGQGPEFLTYFQNEAQLEKSRLLSDRFSAERPKGSFSTLEIQRTEQGDSAMYLCAGSLNPIEAFFGQGTRLTVV.